The following is a TCR beta chain sequence with its context. What it binds is unknown. Libraries were made from TCR beta cDNA, and they carried unique molecular identifiers. MiXCR was run by TCRdb on the PCR reads, yielding one entry per CDR3 protein. Of roughly 870,000 distinct CDR3 sequences listed, approximately 50% are singletons. The germline CDR1 and CDR2 sequences are LNHDA and SQIVND (reference sequence). Trimming shortened V by 0 bases and J by 2 bases, and 5 bases separated the two germline ends. The CDR3 contains 14 residues. The data were taken from a study of post-analysis software for immune sequencing data. Study details: Relapsing-remitting, secondary progressive and progressive-relapsing courses of multiple sclerosis were included. Notes on the study in general: The five TRBV segments detected at higher frequency in patients than in controls included TRBV5-6, TRBV5-1 and TRBV20-1.

The TCR sequence derives from a girl aged 5-17 years with multiple sclerosis. The specimen sequenced was blood. The V and J genes are TRBV19 and TRBJ1-5; D gene unclear. The CDR3 DNA reads as TGTGCCAGTAGTATAGAAGCTGGCAATCAGCCCCAGCATTTT. Its translation: CASSIEAGNQPQHF.